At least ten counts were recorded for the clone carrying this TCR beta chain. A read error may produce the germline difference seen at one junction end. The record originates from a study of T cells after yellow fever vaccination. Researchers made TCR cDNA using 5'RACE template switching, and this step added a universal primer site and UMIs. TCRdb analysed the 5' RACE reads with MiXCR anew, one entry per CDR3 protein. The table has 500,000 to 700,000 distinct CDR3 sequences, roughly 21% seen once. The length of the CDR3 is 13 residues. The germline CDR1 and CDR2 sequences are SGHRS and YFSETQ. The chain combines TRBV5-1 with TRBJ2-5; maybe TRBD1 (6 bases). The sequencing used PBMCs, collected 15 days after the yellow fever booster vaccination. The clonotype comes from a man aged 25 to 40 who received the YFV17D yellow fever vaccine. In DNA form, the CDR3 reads TGTGCCAGCAGCTTACAGGGTCAAGAGACCCAGTACTTC. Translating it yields CASSLQGQETQYF.